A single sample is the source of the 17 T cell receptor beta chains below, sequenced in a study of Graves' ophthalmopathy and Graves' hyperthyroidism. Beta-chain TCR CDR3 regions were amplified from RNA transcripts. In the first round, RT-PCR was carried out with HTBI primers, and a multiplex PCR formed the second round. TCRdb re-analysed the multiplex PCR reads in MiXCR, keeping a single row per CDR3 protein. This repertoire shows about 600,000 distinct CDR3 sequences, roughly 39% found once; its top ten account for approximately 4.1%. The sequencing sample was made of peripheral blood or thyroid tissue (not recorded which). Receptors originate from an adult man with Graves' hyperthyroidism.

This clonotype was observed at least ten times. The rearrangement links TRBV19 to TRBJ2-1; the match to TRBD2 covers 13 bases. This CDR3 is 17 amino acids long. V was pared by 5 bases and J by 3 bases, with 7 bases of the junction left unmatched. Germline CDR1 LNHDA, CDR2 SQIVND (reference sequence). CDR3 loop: CASSRRGTSGNYNEQFF. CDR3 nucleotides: TGTGCCAGTAGTCGTCGGGGGACTAGCGGGAACTACAATGAGCAGTTCTTC. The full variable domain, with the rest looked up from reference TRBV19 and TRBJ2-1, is DGGITQSPKYLFRKEGQNVTLSCEQNLNHDAMYWYRQDPGQGLRLIYYSQIVNDFQKGDIAEGYSVSREKKESFPLTVTSAQKNPTAFYLCASSRRGTSGNYNEQFFGPGTRLTVL.

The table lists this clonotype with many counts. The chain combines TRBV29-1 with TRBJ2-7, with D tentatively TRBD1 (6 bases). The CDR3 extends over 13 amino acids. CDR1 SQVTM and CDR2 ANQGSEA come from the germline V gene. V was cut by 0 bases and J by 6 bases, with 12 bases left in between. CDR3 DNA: TGCAGCGTTGAAGATCACAGGGTTCGCGAGCAGTACTTC. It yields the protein CSVEDHRVREQYF.

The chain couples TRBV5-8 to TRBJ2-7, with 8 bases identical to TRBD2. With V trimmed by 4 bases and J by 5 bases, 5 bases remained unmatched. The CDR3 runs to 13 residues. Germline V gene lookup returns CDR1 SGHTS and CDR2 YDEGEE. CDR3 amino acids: CASSPAGENEQYF. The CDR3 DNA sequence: TGTGCCAGCAGCCCAGCGGGAGAAAACGAGCAGTACTTC.

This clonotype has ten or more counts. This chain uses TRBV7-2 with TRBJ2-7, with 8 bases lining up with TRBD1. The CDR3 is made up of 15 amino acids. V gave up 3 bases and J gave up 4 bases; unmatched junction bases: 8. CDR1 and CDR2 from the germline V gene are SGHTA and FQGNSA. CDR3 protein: CASSFGAGGFYEQYF. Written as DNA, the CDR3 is TGTGCCAGCAGCTTTGGGGCAGGGGGCTTTTACGAGCAGTACTTC.

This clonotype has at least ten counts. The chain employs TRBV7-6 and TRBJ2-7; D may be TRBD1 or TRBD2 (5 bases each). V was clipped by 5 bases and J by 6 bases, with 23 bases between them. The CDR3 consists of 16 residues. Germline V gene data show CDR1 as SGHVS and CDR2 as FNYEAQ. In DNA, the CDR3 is TGTGCCAGCAGCCTAGGGGTTGGGAGACTGGCTCTCGAGCAGTACTTC. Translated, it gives CASSLGVGRLALEQYF.

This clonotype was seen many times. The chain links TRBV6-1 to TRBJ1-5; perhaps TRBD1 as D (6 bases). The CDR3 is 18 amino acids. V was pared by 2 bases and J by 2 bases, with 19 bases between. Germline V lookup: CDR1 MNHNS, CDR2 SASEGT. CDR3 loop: CASSEWDTPALGNQPQHF. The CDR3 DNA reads TGTGCCAGCAGTGAATGGGACACACCGGCACTAGGCAATCAGCCCCAGCATTTT.

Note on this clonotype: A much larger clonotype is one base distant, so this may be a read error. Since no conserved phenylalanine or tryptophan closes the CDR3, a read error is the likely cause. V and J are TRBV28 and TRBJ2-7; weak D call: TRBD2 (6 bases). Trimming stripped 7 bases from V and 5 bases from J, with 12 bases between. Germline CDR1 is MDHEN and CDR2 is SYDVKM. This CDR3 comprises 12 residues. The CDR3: CASTEGKDEQYL. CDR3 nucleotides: TGTGCCAGCACGGAGGGGAAGGACGAGCAGTACCTC.

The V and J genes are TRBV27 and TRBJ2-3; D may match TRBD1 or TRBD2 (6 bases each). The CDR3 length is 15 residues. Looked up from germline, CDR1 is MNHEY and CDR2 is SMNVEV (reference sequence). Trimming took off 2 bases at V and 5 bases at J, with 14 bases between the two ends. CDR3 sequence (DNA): TGTGCCAGCAGTTTAAACCAACAGGGAGGAGATACGCAGTATTTT. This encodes CASSLNQQGGDTQYF.

The DNA of the CDR3 is TGTGCCAGCAGCTTAGTAGCAGGGGTAGGGTATGGCTACACCTTC. Protein product: CASSLVAGVGYGYTF. V and J are TRBV7-9 and TRBJ1-2, with a tentative D call TRBD1 (6 bases). CDR3 length: 15 amino acids. The germline CDR1 and CDR2 sequences are SEHNR and FQNEAQ (reference sequence). The germline V and J ends were trimmed by 1 base and 5 bases, with 14 bases remaining between them.

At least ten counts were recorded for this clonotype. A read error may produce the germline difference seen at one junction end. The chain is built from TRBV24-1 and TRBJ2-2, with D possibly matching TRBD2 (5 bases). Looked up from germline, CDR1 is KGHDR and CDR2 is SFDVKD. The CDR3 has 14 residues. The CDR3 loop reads CATSLASLTGELFF. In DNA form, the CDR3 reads TGTGCCACCAGTTTGGCCTCCCTCACCGGGGAGCTATTTTTT.

This CDR3 is CSVEWDRAPNTGELFF. CDR3 coding DNA: TGCAGCGTTGAGTGGGACAGGGCCCCGAACACCGGGGAGCTGTTTTTT. The chain links TRBV29-1 to TRBJ2-2; 9 bases agree with TRBD1. CDR3 length: 16 amino acids. The ends lost 3 bases at V and 0 bases at J; junction bases unmatched: 5. The germline V gene has CDR1 SQVTM and CDR2 ANQGSEA.

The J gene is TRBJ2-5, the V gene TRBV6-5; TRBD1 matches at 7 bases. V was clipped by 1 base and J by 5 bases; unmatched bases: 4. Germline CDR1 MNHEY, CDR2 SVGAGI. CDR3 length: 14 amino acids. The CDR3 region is CASSYLTGDETQYF. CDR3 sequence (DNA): TGTGCCAGCAGTTACTTAACAGGGGATGAGACCCAGTACTTC.

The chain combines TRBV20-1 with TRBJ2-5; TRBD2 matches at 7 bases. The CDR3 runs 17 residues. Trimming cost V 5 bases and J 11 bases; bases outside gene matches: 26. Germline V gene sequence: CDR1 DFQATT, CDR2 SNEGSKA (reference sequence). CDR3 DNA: TGCAGTGCTCCCACAGGAGGGCGGGAGTATGGCGCAGATACGCAGTACTTC. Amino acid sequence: CSAPTGGREYGADTQYF.

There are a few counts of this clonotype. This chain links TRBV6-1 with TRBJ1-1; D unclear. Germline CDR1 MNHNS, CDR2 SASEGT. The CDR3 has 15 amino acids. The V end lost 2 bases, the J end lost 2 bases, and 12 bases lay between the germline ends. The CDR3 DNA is TGTGCCAGCAGTGAAATGCGGGTCGGAAACACTGAAGCTTTCTTT. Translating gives CASSEMRVGNTEAFF.

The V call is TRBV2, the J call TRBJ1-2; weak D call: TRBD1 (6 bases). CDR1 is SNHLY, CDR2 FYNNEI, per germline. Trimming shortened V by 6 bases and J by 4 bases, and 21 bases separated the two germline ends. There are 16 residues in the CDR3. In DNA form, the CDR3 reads TGTGCCAGCAGCCCTCTACCTCCGGGGGCTGGCTATGGCTACACCTTC. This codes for CASSPLPPGAGYGYTF.

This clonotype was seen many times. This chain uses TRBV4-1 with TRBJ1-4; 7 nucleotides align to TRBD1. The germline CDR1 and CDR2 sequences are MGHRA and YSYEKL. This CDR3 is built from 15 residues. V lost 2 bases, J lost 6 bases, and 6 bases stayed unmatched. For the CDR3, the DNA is TGCGCCAGCAGCCAAACAGGGGCGAAGGATGAAAAACTGTTTTTT. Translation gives CASSQTGAKDEKLFF.

CDR3 loop: CASSQDPSGSGANVLTF. The DNA for the CDR3 is TGTGCCAGCAGCCAAGATCCGTCAGGCTCTGGGGCCAACGTCCTGACTTTC. J is TRBJ2-6 and V is TRBV7-4; the D is unclear. Germline V gene sequence: CDR1 SGHVT, CDR2 SQSDAQ. V dropped 5 bases and J dropped 0 bases, with 14 bases sitting between them. This CDR3 spans 17 amino acids.